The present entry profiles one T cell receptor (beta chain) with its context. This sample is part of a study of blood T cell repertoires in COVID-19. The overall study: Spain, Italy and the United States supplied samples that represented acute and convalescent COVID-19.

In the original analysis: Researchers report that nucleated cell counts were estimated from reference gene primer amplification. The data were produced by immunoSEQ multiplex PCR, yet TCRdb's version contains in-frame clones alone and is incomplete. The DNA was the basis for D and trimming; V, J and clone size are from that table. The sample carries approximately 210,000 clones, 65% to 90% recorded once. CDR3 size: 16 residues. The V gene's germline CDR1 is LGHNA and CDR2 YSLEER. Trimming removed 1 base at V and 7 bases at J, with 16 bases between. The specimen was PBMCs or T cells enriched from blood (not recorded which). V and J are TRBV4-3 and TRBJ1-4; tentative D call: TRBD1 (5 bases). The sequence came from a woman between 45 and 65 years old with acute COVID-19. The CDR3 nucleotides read TGCGCCAGCAGCCAAGGACAAACCCGCGGGGGTGAAAAACTGTTTTTT. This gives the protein CASSQGQTRGGEKLFF.